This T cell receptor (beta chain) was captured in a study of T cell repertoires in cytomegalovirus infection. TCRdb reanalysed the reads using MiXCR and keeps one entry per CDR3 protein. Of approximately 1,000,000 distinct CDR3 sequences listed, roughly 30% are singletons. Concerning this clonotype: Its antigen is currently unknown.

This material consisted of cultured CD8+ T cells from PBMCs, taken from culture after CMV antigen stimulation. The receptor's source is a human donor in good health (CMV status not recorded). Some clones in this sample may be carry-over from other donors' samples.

CDR3 sequence: CASSGWVSTDTQYF. DNA of the CDR3: TGTGCCAGTTCAGGGTGGGTAAGCACAGATACGCAGTATTTT. The V and J genes are TRBV19 and TRBJ2-3; D perhaps matches TRBD1 (5 bases). Germline assignment: CDR1 LNHDA and CDR2 SQIVND (reference sequence). This CDR3 comprises 14 residues. Trimming pared 8 bases from V and 0 bases from J, leaving 12 bases between.